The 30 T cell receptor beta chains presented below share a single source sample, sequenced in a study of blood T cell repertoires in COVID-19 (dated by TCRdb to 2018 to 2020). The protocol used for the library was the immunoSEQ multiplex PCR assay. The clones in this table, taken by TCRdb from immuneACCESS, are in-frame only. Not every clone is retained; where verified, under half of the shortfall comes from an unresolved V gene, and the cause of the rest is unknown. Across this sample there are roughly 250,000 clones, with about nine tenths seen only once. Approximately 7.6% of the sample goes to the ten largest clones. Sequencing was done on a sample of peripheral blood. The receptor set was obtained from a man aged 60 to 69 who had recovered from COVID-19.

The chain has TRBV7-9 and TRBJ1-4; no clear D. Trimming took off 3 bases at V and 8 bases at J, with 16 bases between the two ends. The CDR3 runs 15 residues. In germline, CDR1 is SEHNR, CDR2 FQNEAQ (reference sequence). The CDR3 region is CASSLEDYGGEKLFF. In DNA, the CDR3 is TGTGCCAGCAGCTTGGAGGACTACGGAGGGGAAAAACTGTTTTTT.

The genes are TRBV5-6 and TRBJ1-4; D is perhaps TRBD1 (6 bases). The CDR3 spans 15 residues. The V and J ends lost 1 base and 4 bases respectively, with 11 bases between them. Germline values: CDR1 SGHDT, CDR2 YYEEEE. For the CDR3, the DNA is TGTGCCAGCAGCTTGACAGGGCAACTTAATGAAAAACTGTTTTTT. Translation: CASSLTGQLNEKLFF.

The CDR3 region has the DNA TGCGCCAGCAGCTTGGCCGGGAGTAACGGGGAGCTGTTTTTT. Translating it yields CASSLAGSNGELFF. This chain links TRBV5-1 with TRBJ2-2, with TRBD2 as a possible D gene (6 bases). The V end was cut by 0 bases, the J end by 7 bases, with 10 bases between. This CDR3 spans 14 amino acids. CDR1 is SGHRS, CDR2 YFSETQ, per germline.

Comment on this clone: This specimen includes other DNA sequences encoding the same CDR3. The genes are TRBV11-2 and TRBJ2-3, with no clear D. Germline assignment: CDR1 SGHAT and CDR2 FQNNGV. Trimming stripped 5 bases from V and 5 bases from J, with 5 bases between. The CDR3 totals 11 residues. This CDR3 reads CASSPRDTQYF. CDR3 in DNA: TGTGCCAGCAGCCCTAGAGATACGCAGTATTTT.

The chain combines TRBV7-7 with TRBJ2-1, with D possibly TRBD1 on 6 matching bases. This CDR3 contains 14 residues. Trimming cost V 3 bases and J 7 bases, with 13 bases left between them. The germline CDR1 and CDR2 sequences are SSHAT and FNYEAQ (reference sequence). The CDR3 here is CASSLGRGANEQFF. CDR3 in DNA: TGTGCCAGCAGCTTGGGCAGGGGAGCGAATGAGCAGTTCTTC.

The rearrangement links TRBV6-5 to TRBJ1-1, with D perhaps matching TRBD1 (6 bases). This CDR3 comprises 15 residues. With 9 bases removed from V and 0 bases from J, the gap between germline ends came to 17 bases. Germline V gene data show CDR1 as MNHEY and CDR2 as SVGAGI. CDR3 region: CASQQGWGMNTEAFF. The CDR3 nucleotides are TGTGCCAGTCAACAGGGCTGGGGCATGAACACTGAAGCTTTCTTT.

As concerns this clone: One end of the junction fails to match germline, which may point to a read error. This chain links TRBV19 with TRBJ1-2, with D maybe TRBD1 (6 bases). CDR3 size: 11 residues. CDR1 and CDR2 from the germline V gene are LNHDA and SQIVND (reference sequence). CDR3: CASHREKEFGF. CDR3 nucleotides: TGTGCCAGCCACAGGGAAAAAGAATTCGGCTTC.

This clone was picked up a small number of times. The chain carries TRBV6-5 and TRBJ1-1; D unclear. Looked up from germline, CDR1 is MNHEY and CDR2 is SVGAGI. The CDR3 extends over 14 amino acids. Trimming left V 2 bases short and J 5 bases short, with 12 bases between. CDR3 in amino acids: CASSYDKERTEAFF. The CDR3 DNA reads TGTGCCAGCAGTTACGATAAGGAGCGTACTGAAGCTTTCTTT.

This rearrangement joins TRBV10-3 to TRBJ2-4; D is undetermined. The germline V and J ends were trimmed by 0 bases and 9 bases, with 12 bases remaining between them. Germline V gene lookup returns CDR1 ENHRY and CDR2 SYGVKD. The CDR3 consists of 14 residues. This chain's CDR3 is CAISESNARSIQYF. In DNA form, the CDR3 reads TGTGCCATCAGTGAGTCGAATGCGCGGAGCATTCAGTACTTC.

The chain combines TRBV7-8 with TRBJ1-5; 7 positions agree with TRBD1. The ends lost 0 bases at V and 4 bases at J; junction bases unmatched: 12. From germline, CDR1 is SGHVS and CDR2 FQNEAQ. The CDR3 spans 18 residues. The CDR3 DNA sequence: TGTGCCAGCAGCTTAGCTCGACGGTATGAGGGGGCGAATCAGCCCCAGCATTTT. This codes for CASSLARRYEGANQPQHF.

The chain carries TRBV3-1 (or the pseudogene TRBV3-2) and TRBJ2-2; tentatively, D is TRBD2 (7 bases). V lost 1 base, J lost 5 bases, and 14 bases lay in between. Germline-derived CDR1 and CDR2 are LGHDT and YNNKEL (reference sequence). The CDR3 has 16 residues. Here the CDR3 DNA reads TGTGCCAGCAGCCAAGTGGGGGGGGCCCGGACCGGGGAGCTGTTTTTT. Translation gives CASSQVGGARTGELFF.

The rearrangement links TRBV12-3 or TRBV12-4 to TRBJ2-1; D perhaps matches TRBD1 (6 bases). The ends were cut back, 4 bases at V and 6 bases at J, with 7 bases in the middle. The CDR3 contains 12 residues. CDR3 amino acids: CASSSRGNEQFF. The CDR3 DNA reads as TGTGCCAGCAGTTCCAGGGGCAATGAGCAGTTCTTC.

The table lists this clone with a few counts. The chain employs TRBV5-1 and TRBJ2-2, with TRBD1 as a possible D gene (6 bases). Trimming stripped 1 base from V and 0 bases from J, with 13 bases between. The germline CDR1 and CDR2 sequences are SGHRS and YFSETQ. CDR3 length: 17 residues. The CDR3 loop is CASSLPLGTPNTGELFF. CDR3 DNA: TGCGCCAGCAGCTTGCCCCTCGGGACACCGAACACCGGGGAGCTGTTTTTT.

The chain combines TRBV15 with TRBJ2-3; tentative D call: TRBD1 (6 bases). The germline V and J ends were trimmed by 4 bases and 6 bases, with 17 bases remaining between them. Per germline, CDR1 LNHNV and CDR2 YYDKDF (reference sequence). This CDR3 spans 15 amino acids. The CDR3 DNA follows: TGTGCCACCAGCACCACAGGGTCCTCGGGGGATACGCAGTATTTT. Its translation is CATSTTGSSGDTQYF.

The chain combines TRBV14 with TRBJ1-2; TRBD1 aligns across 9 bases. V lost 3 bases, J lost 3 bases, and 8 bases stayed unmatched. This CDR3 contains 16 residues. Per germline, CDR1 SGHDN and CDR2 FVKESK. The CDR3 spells CASSHPGTGLYYGYTF. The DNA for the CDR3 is TGTGCCAGCAGCCATCCCGGGACAGGGTTGTACTATGGCTACACCTTC.

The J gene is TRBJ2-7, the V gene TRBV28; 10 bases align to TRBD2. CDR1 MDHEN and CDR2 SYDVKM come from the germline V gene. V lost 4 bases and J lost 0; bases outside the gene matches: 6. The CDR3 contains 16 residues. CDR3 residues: CASSSGRTSGSYEQYV. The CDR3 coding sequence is TGTGCCAGCAGTTCCGGCCGGACTAGCGGCTCCTACGAGCAGTACGTC.

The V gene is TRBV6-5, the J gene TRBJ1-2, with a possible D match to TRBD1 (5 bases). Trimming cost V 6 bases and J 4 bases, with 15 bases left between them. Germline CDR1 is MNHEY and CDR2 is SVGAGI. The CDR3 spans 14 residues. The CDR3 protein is CASRRVEGTYGYTF. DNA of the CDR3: TGTGCCAGCAGAAGGGTGGAGGGGACCTATGGCTACACCTTC.

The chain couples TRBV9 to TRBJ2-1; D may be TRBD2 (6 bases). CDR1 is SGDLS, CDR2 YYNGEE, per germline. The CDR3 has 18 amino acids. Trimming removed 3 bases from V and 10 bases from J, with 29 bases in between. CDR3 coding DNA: TGTGCCAGCAGCGCCCCCATGGTGGGCGGGGATGACCTTGACGAGCAGTTCTTC. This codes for CASSAPMVGGDDLDEQFF.

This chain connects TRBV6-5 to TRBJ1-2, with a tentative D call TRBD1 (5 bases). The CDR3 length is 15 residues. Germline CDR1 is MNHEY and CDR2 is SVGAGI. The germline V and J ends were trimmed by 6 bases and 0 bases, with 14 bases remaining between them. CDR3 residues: CASRSTAHTNYGYTF. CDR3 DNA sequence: TGTGCCAGCAGATCGACAGCCCATACTAACTATGGCTACACCTTC.

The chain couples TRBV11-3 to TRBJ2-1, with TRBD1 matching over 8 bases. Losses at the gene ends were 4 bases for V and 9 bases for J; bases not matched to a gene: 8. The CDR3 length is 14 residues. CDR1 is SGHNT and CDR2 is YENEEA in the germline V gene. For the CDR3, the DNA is TGTGCCAGCAGCTCGCGCCCAGGGGGCTTTGAGCAGTTCTTC. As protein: CASSSRPGGFEQFF.

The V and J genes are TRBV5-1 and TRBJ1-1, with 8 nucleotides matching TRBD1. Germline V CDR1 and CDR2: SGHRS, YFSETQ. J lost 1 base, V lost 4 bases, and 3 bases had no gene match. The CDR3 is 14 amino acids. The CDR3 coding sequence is TGCGCCAGCAGCATACAGGGGGGGAACACTGAAGCTTTCTTT. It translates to CASSIQGGNTEAFF.

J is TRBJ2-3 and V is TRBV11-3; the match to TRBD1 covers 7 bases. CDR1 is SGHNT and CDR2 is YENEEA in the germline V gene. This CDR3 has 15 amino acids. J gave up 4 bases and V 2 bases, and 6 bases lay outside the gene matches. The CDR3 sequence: CASSLRQGIPDTQYF. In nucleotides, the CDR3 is TGTGCCAGCAGCTTACGACAGGGAATCCCAGATACGCAGTATTTT.

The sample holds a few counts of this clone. The CDR3 DNA sequence: TGTGCCAGCAGCCAGACTAGCGGGCTTGACGCAGATACGCAGTATTTT. Its translation is CASSQTSGLDADTQYF. The gene calls are TRBV3-1 (or the pseudogene TRBV3-2) and TRBJ2-3; 10 bases fit TRBD2. Trimming took 3 bases from V and 4 from J; bases not matched to a gene: 7. This CDR3 spans 16 amino acids. CDR1 is LGHDT, CDR2 YNNKEL, per germline (reference sequence).

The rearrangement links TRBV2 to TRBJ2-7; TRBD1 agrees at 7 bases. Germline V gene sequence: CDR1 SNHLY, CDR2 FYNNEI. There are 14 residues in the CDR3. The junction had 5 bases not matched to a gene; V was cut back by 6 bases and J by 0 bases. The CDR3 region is CASSPQGTSYEQYF. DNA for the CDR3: TGTGCCAGCAGCCCACAGGGGACCTCCTACGAGCAGTACTTC.

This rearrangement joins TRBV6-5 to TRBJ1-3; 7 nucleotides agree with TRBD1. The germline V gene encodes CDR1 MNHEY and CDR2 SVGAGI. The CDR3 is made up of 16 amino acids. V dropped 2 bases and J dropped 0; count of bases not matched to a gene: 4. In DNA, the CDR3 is TGTGCCAGCAGTTACGGACAGGCTTACTCTGGAAACACCATATATTTT. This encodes CASSYGQAYSGNTIYF.

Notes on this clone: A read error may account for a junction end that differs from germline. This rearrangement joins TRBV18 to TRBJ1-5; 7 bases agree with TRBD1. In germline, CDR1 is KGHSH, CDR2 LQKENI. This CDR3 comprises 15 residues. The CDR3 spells CANSSGQPADQPQHF. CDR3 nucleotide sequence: TGTGCCAACTCATCGGGACAGCCAGCCGATCAGCCCCAGCATTTT.

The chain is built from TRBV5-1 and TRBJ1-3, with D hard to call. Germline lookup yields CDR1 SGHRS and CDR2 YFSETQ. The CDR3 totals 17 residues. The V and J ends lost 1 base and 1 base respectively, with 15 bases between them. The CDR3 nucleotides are TGCGCCAGCAGCTTGTCTTCCCGCGGTTATTCTGGAAACACCATATATTTT. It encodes CASSLSSRGYSGNTIYF.

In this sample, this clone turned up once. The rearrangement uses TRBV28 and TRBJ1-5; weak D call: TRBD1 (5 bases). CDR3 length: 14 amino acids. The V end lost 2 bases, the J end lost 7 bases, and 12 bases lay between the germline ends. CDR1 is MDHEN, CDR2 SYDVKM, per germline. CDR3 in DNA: TGTGCCAGCAGTTTACGACAGACCATGCAGCCCCAGCATTTT. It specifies CASSLRQTMQPQHF.

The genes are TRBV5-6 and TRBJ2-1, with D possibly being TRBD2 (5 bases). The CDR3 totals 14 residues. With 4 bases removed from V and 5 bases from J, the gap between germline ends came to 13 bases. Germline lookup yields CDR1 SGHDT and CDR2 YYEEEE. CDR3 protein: CASSPSGLHNEQFF. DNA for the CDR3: TGTGCCAGCAGCCCGTCGGGATTACACAATGAGCAGTTCTTC.

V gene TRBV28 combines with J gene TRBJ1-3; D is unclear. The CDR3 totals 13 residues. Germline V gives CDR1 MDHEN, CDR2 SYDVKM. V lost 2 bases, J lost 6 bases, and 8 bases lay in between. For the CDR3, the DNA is TGTGCCAGCAGTTTAATGGCCGAAAACACCATATATTTT. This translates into CASSLMAENTIYF.